Sequencing of this T cell receptor beta chain was carried out in a study of T-cell reconstitution after alpha-beta-depleted transplantation in children. CDR3 size: 13 residues. V dropped 3 bases and J dropped 4 bases, with 10 bases sitting between them. This clonotype was counted at least ten times. This sample's TCRbeta library carried unique molecular identifier barcodes. TCRdb itself ran the PCR reads through MiXCR, one entry per CDR3 protein. The profile shows some 110,000 distinct CDR3 sequences, around 10% of them singletons. The TCR comes from a boy aged 2 to 10 with acute lymphoblastic leukemia, due to receive a stem cell transplant. The J gene is TRBJ2-7, the V gene TRBV12-3 or TRBV12-4, with D maybe TRBD2 (5 bases). The sequencing here drew on PBMCs, taken before TCRalphabeta/CD19-depleted stem cell transplant. The CDR3 DNA reads TGTGCCAGCAGTTTCTCCGGGAATTACGAGCAGTACTTC. Translation gives CASSFSGNYEQYF.